Below are 10 T cell receptor beta chains sequenced from a single sample in a study of human T cells and chemical hapten exposure. Described time point: patch test 2, 6 weeks after DPC sensitization. Treatment here: therapeutic diphenylcyclopropenone sensitization with weekly scalp DPC. TCRdb fed the RACE reads into MiXCR, producing one record per CDR3 protein. The data show approximately 80,000 distinct CDR3 sequences, roughly a tenth seen once. The material was whole blood, obtained in connection with sensitization to the hapten diphenylcyclopropenone (DPC). These receptors all stem from a woman aged 45-65 years with alopecia areata. Some clones in this sample may be carry-over from other donors' samples.

This clonotype has at least ten counts. The chain has TRBV20-1 and TRBJ2-7; tentative D call: TRBD1 (5 bases). Trimming cost V 0 bases and J 4 bases, with 19 bases left between them. The CDR3 runs to 16 residues. CDR1 is DFQATT and CDR2 is SNEGSKA in the germline V gene (reference sequence). The CDR3, as DNA: TGCAGTGCTAGAGATGCCATTCGAATGACAGTGTACGAGCAGTACTTC. The encoded protein is CSARDAIRMTVYEQYF.

J is TRBJ1-5 and V is TRBV7-9, with TRBD1 matching over 7 bases. J was trimmed by 9 bases and V by 5 bases; bases with no gene match: 7. Per the germline V gene, CDR1 is SEHNR and CDR2 is FQNEAQ (reference sequence). CDR3 size: 13 residues. In DNA, the CDR3 is TGTGCCAGCAGCCCCCAGGGGGTTGGGCCCCAGCATTTT. Its translation: CASSPQGVGPQHF.

Only a few counts were recorded for this clonotype. This chain connects TRBV20-1 to TRBJ2-7; 11 bases match TRBD2. V lost 1 base to trimming and J lost 3 bases; unmatched junction nucleotides: 2. Germline loops: CDR1 DFQATT, CDR2 SNEGSKA (reference sequence). The CDR3 consists of 14 residues. The CDR3 DNA sequence: TGCAGTGCTAGAGTTGGGACTAGCGGCTACGAGCAGTACTTC. Protein product: CSARVGTSGYEQYF.

This clonotype was counted a few times. J is TRBJ2-1 and V is TRBV6-5; perhaps TRBD1 as D (7 bases). CDR3 length: 19 amino acids. V shed 6 bases and J shed 2 bases, with 26 bases lying between them. Germline V gives CDR1 MNHEY, CDR2 SVGAGI. DNA of the CDR3: TGTGCCAGCAGCTTGGGACAGCCCCTCCGGGAGTGGGCCTACAATGAGCAGTTCTTC. It encodes CASSLGQPLREWAYNEQFF.

Remarks on this clonotype: A much larger clone differs by one base, so this may be a read error. This chain joins TRBV3-1 and TRBJ2-1; D unresolved. The V gene's germline CDR1 is LGHDT and CDR2 YNNKEL (reference sequence). Trimming removed 5 bases at V and 0 bases at J, with 14 bases between. The CDR3 spans 16 residues. CDR3 residues: CASSENIGPSYNEQFF. DNA for the CDR3: TGTGCCAGCAGCGAAAATATCGGGCCCTCCTACAATGAGCAGTTCTTC.

This clonotype was detected many times. The V gene is TRBV6-5, the J gene TRBJ1-2, with D perhaps TRBD1 (6 bases). Trimming removed 5 bases from V and 4 bases from J, with 17 bases in between. The CDR3 totals 15 residues. Germline CDR1 reads MNHEY; CDR2 reads SVGAGI. The CDR3 sequence: CASSATGTLPYGYTF. CDR3 bases: TGTGCCAGCAGTGCGACCGGGACACTACCCTATGGCTACACCTTC.

The sample holds many counts of this clonotype. The chain uses TRBV5-1 and TRBJ1-2; D gene uncertain. Trimming shortened V by 3 bases and J by 1 base, and 10 bases separated the two germline ends. The CDR3 is 14 amino acids. The germline gives CDR1 SGHRS, CDR2 YFSETQ. In DNA form, the CDR3 reads TGCGCCAGCAGCTCCAAGACGGGTAACTATGGCTACACCTTC. Translated, it gives CASSSKTGNYGYTF.

This clonotype has a count of ten or more. The chain couples TRBV5-1 to TRBJ2-7; tentative D call: TRBD1 (5 bases). This CDR3 region has 16 residues. V was trimmed by 0 bases and J by 2 bases, leaving 15 bases between them. Germline CDR1 is SGHRS and CDR2 is YFSETQ. The CDR3 reads CASSLGPTETAYEQYF. In DNA, the CDR3 is TGCGCCAGCAGCTTGGGGCCGACAGAGACTGCCTACGAGCAGTACTTC. The full variable domain, completed using reference TRBV5-1 and TRBJ2-7, is KAGVTQTPRYLIKTRGQQVTLSCSPISGHRSVSWYQQTPGQGLQFLFEYFSETQRNKGNFPGRFSGRQFSNSRSEMNVSTLELGDSALYLCASSLGPTETAYEQYFGPGTRLTVT.

The chain uses TRBV7-9 and TRBJ2-7, with D perhaps matching TRBD2 (6 bases). In germline, CDR1 is SEHNR, CDR2 FQNEAQ (reference sequence). The CDR3 sequence is 10 residues long. Deletions cut 11 bases from V and 7 bases from J, with 12 bases between. In nucleotides, the CDR3 is TGTGCCGCGGGGCCCTGGGAGCAGTACTTC. This encodes CAAGPWEQYF.

This clonotype was seen many times. This chain joins TRBV7-2 and TRBJ1-5, with D hard to call. Germline CDR1 reads SGHTA; CDR2 reads FQGNSA. V was trimmed by 4 bases and J by 4 bases, leaving 17 bases between them. This CDR3 is 16 amino acids long. As DNA, the CDR3 is TGTGCCAGCAGCTCACAGTCGGGGAGGACTAATCAGCCCCAGCATTTT. Protein product: CASSSQSGRTNQPQHF.